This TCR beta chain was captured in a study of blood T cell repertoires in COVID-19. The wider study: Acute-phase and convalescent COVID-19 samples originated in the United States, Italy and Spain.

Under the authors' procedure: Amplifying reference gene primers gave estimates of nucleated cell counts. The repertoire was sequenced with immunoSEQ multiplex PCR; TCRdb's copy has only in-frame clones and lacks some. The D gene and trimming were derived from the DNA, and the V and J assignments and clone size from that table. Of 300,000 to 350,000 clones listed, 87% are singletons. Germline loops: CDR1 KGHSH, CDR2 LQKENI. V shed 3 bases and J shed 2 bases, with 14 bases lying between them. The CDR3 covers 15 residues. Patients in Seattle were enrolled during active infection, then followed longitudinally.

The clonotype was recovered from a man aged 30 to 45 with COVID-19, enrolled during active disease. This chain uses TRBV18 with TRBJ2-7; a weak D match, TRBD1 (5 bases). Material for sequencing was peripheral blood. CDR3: CASSPRTTDPYEQYF. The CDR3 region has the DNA TGTGCCAGCTCACCCAGAACGACAGACCCCTACGAGCAGTACTTC.